Each of the 8 T cell receptor beta chains below was sequenced from the same sample in a study of T cells in women clearing cervical HPV infection. Clones were sequenced by immunoSEQ multiplex PCR, and TCRdb holds only the in-frame ones, with some missing. The table counts about 45,000 clones; more than 1% lies in the top ten. Sequencing input: blood buffy coat. The receptors come from a woman between 18 and 75 years old with a cervical HPV16 infection that either progressed to CIN3+ or cleared (not recorded which).

Comments on this clone: The CDR3 is cut off 3 residues early in the read; its end comes from the germline J gene. This rearrangement joins TRBV6-2 or TRBV6-3 to TRBJ1-3; tentatively, D is TRBD1 (5 bases). V was cut by 8 bases and J by 7 bases, with 15 bases left in between. Germline CDR1 MNHEY, CDR2 SVGEGT. This CDR3 has 13 amino acids. CDR3 bases read: TGTGCCAGCGGCAGTCCAGGGAGGAACACC. Amino acids: CASGSPGRNT. The whole CDR3 sequence reads CASGSPGRNTIYF.

Note on this clone: The sequenced fragment ends 3 residues before the CDR3 boundary, so the rest is inferred from the germline J gene. The chain recombines TRBV5-4 with TRBJ2-1; 10 positions match TRBD1. The CDR3 is made up of 14 amino acids. Germline V gene data show CDR1 as SGHNT and CDR2 as YYREEE (reference sequence). V lost 3 bases and J lost 7; bases outside the gene matches: 4. The part of the CDR3 DNA that was read is TGTGCCAGCAGCTCGACAGGGGGCAAGAATGAG. It encodes CASSSTGGKNE. The whole CDR3 protein reads CASSSTGGKNEQFF.

CDR3 sequence: CASSLDRVGNQPQYF. The CDR3 bases that were read are TGTGCCAGTAGCCTGGACAGGGTCGGCAATCAGCCG. The chain combines TRBV19 with TRBJ2-3, with 8 bases lining up with TRBD1. The CDR3 extends 3 residues past the end of the read, so its final part is completed from the germline J gene. Germline values: CDR1 LNHDA, CDR2 SQIVND (reference sequence). The CDR3 spans 15 residues.

Remarks on this clone: Read sequence stops 3 residues before the CDR3 end, and the germline J gene provides the missing end. The chain recombines TRBV20-1 with TRBJ1-1; 7 bases agree with TRBD1. Germline V gives CDR1 DFQATT, CDR2 SNEGSKA (reference sequence). The CDR3 is 13 residues long. The V gene end was trimmed by 7 bases and the J gene end by 2 bases; junction bases not matched to a gene: 7. The sequenced CDR3 bases are TGCAGTGTAGACAGGGCGGCCAACACTGAA. This gives the protein CSVDRAANTE. The CDR3 in full is CSVDRAANTEAFF.

Note on this clone: Read sequence stops 3 residues before the CDR3 end, and the germline J gene provides the missing end. This rearrangement joins TRBV5-1 to TRBJ1-2, with TRBD1 as a possible D gene (6 bases). Per the germline V gene, CDR1 is SGHRS and CDR2 is YFSETQ. The CDR3 is 13 residues long. Trimming left V 10 bases short and J 4 bases short, with 17 bases between. This CDR3 reads CASTTGKGYGYTF. CDR3 bases read: TGCGCCTCAACAACAGGGAAGGGCTATGGC.

Comment on this clone: The read ends 3 residues early relative to the CDR3; the germline J gene fills the gap. This chain links TRBV19 with TRBJ2-1, with unresolved D. The V and J ends lost 5 bases and 4 bases respectively, with 9 bases between them. This CDR3 contains 13 residues. CDR1 is LNHDA and CDR2 is SQIVND in the germline V gene (reference sequence). The CDR3 reads CASSASAYNEQFF. The part of the CDR3 DNA that was read is TGTGCCAGTAGTGCATCTGCGTACAATGAG.

A word on this clone: The read falls 3 residues short of the CDR3 end, and the missing part is taken from the germline J gene. The V call is TRBV2, the J call TRBJ2-2, with D hard to call. The CDR3 consists of 13 residues. The germline gives CDR1 SNHLY, CDR2 FYNNEI. V was cut by 7 bases and J by 4 bases, with 10 bases left in between. The chain's CDR3 is CASKERGTGELFF. CDR3 bases read: TGTGCCAGCAAGGAGCGCGGCACCGGGGAG.

As for this clone: Coverage ceases 3 residues before the CDR3 finishes, and the germline J gene fills in the end. The V call is TRBV7-3, the J call TRBJ2-5; 9 bases match TRBD2. This CDR3 has 15 residues. V lost 4 bases to trimming and J lost 5 bases; unmatched junction nucleotides: 8. Germline-derived CDR1 and CDR2 are SGHTA and FQGTGA. The CDR3 bases that were read are TGTGCCAGCAGCTCTGAGGCGGGGGGGTTGGAGACC. Protein: CASSSEAGGLET. The whole CDR3 protein reads CASSSEAGGLETQYF.